The present T cell receptor beta chain was sequenced within a study of radiation and T cells in renal cell carcinoma. Across the whole study: Nephrectomy followed 15 Gy stereotactic body radiation by 4 weeks. Whole-study results and caveats: From baseline, blood top tumor clonotypes peaked at 2 weeks post-radiation.

V gave up 5 bases and J gave up 9 bases, with 8 bases separating them. From germline, CDR1 is MNHEY and CDR2 SMNVEV (reference sequence). The CDR3 is made up of 11 amino acids. This clone was detected only once. Its antigen is not identified. Time point indicated: baseline pretreatment blood. Sample treatment: 15 Gy SBRT to primary tumor, nephrectomy 4 weeks later. Blood was sampled at baseline, 2 weeks and 4 weeks after SBRT. The patient's renal cell carcinoma had clear cell pathology. Some clones are missing from TCRdb's copy, which holds only in-frame ones; the method was immunoSEQ multiplex PCR. The table records 150,000 or so clones, approximately 90% of them present only once.

The chain recombines TRBV27 with TRBJ1-3, with D uncertain. This material consisted of blood, taken from a patient whose treatment included radiotherapy and nephrectomy. The clonotype comes from a woman aged 70-85 years with renal cell carcinoma. The CDR3 loop is CASSLQLTIYF. The CDR3 DNA is TGTGCCAGCAGTCTACAACTCACCATATATTTT.